The 23 T cell receptor beta chains listed next were all sequenced from one sample in a study of T cell changes during pregnancy in multiple sclerosis. The table came from immunoSEQ multiplex PCR; TCRdb's copy has only in-frame clones and leaves some out. The sample includes fewer than 50,000 clones, more than 85% seen only once; the top ten take more than 5%. Source: CD8+ T cells from peripheral blood mononuclear cells, taken in the third trimester of pregnancy. The receptors come from a female donor with multiple sclerosis, enrolled in a pregnancy study.

V usage is TRBV4-3 and J usage is TRBJ1-4, with D unclear. The CDR3 totals 13 residues. Trimming stripped 0 bases from V and 7 bases from J, with 6 bases between. The germline gives CDR1 LGHNA, CDR2 YSLEER. The CDR3 nucleotides read TGCGCCAGCAGCCAAGATTACACTGAAAAACTGTTTTTT. It is translated as CASSQDYTEKLFF.

This chain uses TRBV6-5 with TRBJ1-1; D is possibly TRBD1 (6 bases). Germline CDR1 MNHEY, CDR2 SVGAGI. The CDR3 consists of 15 residues. V lost 7 bases to trimming and J lost 8 bases, with 23 bases between them. CDR3 region: CASMLTWGLSDEAFF. The CDR3, as DNA: TGTGCCAGCATGCTGACTTGGGGGCTTAGTGACGAAGCTTTCTTT.

The genes are TRBV29-1 and TRBJ1-2, with 8 bases lining up with TRBD1. The CDR3 sequence is 13 residues long. Per the germline V gene, CDR1 is SQVTM and CDR2 is ANQGSEA. Unmatched junction bases numbered 6, after V lost 5 bases and J lost 4 bases. The CDR3 region has the DNA TGCAGCGTTAGTTTTGGACAGGGCTATGGCTACACCTTC. Amino acids: CSVSFGQGYGYTF.

This chain's CDR3 is CASSLSGQPGDEQFF. CDR3 in DNA: TGCGCCAGCAGCCTGTCGGGACAGCCTGGGGATGAGCAGTTCTTC. This chain uses TRBV4-3 with TRBJ2-1, with TRBD1 identical over 7 bases. Losses at the gene ends were 4 bases for V and 8 bases for J; bases not matched to a gene: 11. The CDR3 length is 15 residues. Germline CDR1 LGHNA, CDR2 YSLEER.

This chain uses TRBV7-3 with TRBJ2-7; 9 nucleotides match TRBD1. The CDR3 runs 16 residues. Germline CDR1 SGHTA, CDR2 FQGTGA. V shed 6 bases and J 2 bases; nucleotides not matched to a gene: 11. In DNA, the CDR3 is TGTGCCAGCAGAGATGCCCGGGACAGGGCGACCTACGAGCAGTACTTC. It yields the protein CASRDARDRATYEQYF.

V and J are TRBV19 and TRBJ1-2; maybe TRBD1 (5 bases). The CDR3 is made up of 14 amino acids. Trimming removed 3 bases from V and 2 bases from J, with 10 bases in between. From germline, CDR1 is LNHDA and CDR2 SQIVND (reference sequence). CDR3 nucleotides: TGTGCCAGTAGTATGGGGGGGTCGAACTATGGCTACACCTTC. Translation: CASSMGGSNYGYTF.

The V and J genes are TRBV4-1 and TRBJ2-3; D not certain. CDR1 MGHRA and CDR2 YSYEKL come from the germline V gene. This CDR3 is 15 amino acids long. The V gene lost 0 bases and the J gene lost 1 base, with 8 bases spanning the gap. The chain's CDR3 is CASSQEAAGTDTQYF. CDR3 coding DNA: TGCGCCAGCAGCCAAGAGGCGGCAGGCACAGATACGCAGTATTTT.

The chain recombines TRBV11-2 with TRBJ2-5, with a tentative D call TRBD2 (5 bases). This CDR3 region has 15 residues. The V end was cut by 1 base, the J end by 5 bases, with 14 bases between. Germline V lookup: CDR1 SGHAT, CDR2 FQNNGV. The CDR3, as DNA: TGTGCCAGCAGCTTAGGAGGTAGCGACTTGGAGACCCAGTACTTC. Protein: CASSLGGSDLETQYF.

The chain combines TRBV4-2 with TRBJ2-6; perhaps TRBD1 as D (6 bases). The germline V and J ends were trimmed by 3 bases and 0 bases, with 12 bases remaining between them. Germline V gene lookup returns CDR1 LGHNA and CDR2 YNFKEQ. The CDR3 contains 17 residues. CDR3 protein: CASSHEDSSSGANVLTF. In DNA form, the CDR3 reads TGTGCCAGCAGCCACGAGGACAGTTCCTCTGGGGCCAACGTCCTGACTTTC.

The chain combines TRBV27 with TRBJ2-7, with TRBD2 as a possible D gene (6 bases). Germline-derived CDR1 and CDR2 are MNHEY and SMNVEV (reference sequence). V dropped 5 bases and J dropped 0 bases, with 11 bases sitting between them. This CDR3 spans 14 amino acids. CDR3 nucleotide sequence: TGTGCCAGCAGTCCCCGGGACTTCTCCTACGAGCAGTACTTC. This codes for CASSPRDFSYEQYF.

V gene TRBV6-4 combines with J gene TRBJ1-1; D call uncertain. Germline V gives CDR1 MRHNA, CDR2 SNTAGT. V dropped 0 bases and J dropped 1 base, with 3 bases sitting between them. The CDR3 is made up of 13 amino acids. CDR3 amino acids: CASSDSANTEAFF. CDR3 sequence (DNA): TGTGCCAGCAGTGACTCGGCGAACACTGAAGCTTTCTTT.

The rearrangement links TRBV7-2 to TRBJ2-7; 8 bases are a match to TRBD2. This CDR3 spans 15 amino acids. Germline V lookup: CDR1 SGHTA, CDR2 FQGNSA. The junction had 13 bases not matched to a gene; V was cut back by 5 bases and J by 7 bases. The CDR3 loop is CASSGGELAEKEQYF. The DNA of the CDR3 is TGTGCCAGCAGCGGGGGGGAACTAGCGGAAAAAGAGCAGTACTTC.

The chain recombines TRBV27 with TRBJ2-2; TRBD1 matches 11 bases. The junction had 5 bases not matched to a gene; V was cut back by 10 bases and J by 7 bases. This CDR3 is built from 13 residues. CDR1 MNHEY and CDR2 SMNVEV come from the germline V gene (reference sequence). DNA of the CDR3: TGTGCCACCCGAGGGACAGGGGGCGGGGAGCTGTTTTTT. The encoded protein is CATRGTGGGELFF.

The CDR3: CASSRSGTTYNEQFF. The CDR3 nucleotides read TGCGCCAGCAGCCGATCCGGGACTACCTACAATGAGCAGTTCTTC. The V call is TRBV4-1, the J call TRBJ2-1, with TRBD2 identical over 7 bases. The germline gives CDR1 MGHRA, CDR2 YSYEKL. This CDR3 comprises 15 residues. Germline trimming cut 4 bases from V and 2 bases from J; bases unmatched to any gene: 5.

This sequence joins TRBV7-3 and TRBJ2-3; D remains unclear. The ends were cut back, 4 bases at V and 6 bases at J, with 8 bases in the middle. Germline CDR1 reads SGHTA; CDR2 reads FQGTGA. The CDR3 has 12 residues. The CDR3 spells CASSYPGDTQYF. CDR3 DNA sequence: TGTGCCAGCAGCTACCCCGGGGATACGCAGTATTTT. The entire variable domain, with the rest obtained from reference TRBV7-3 and TRBJ2-3, is as follows: GAGVSQTPSNKVTEKGKYVELRCDPISGHTALYWYRQSLGQGPEFLIYFQGTGAADDSGLPNDRFFAVRPEGSVSTLKIQRTERGDSAVYLCASSYPGDTQYFGPGTRLTVL.

This chain uses TRBV6-5 with TRBJ2-7; TRBD2 agrees at 8 bases. Germline V lookup: CDR1 MNHEY, CDR2 SVGAGI. The CDR3 length is 14 residues. Trimming took 5 bases from V and 2 from J; bases not matched to a gene: 5. The DNA for the CDR3 is TGTGCCAGCAGTGGGAGCGGGAGCACCTACGAGCAGTACTTC. Translated, it gives CASSGSGSTYEQYF.

The J gene is TRBJ2-7, the V gene TRBV9; 8 bases align to TRBD2. The CDR3 runs 15 residues. Germline V gene lookup returns CDR1 SGDLS and CDR2 YYNGEE. The V gene end was trimmed by 1 base and the J gene end by 3 bases; junction bases not matched to a gene: 6. CDR3 DNA sequence: TGTGCCAGCAGCGTATTTACTAGCGGAAACTACGAGCAGTACTTC. As protein: CASSVFTSGNYEQYF.

V and J are TRBV10-2 and TRBJ2-7; TRBD2 might be the D (5 bases). The CDR3 covers 17 residues. The germline V and J ends were trimmed by 6 bases and 0 bases, with 21 bases remaining between them. CDR1 WSHSY and CDR2 SAAADI come from the germline V gene. CDR3 loop: CASSDSPPPAASYEQYF. The CDR3 DNA reads TGCGCCAGCAGCGACTCACCCCCCCCAGCGGCCTCCTACGAGCAGTACTTC.

This chain links TRBV5-1 with TRBJ1-1; D is possibly TRBD1 (5 bases). The CDR3 loop spans 17 amino acids. V dropped 0 bases and J dropped 1 base, with 16 bases sitting between them. CDR1 is SGHRS and CDR2 is YFSETQ in the germline V gene. The CDR3 here is CASSLDWGEKPNTEAFF. As DNA, the CDR3 is TGCGCCAGCAGCTTGGACTGGGGGGAGAAACCGAACACTGAAGCTTTCTTT.

The rearrangement uses TRBV19 and TRBJ2-2; D gene uncertain. The CDR3 consists of 17 residues. V was pared by 7 bases and J by 1 base, with 19 bases between. The germline CDR1 and CDR2 sequences are LNHDA and SQIVND (reference sequence). CDR3 region: CASKVPADQRNTGELFF. The CDR3 bases are TGTGCCAGTAAAGTTCCCGCGGATCAACGGAACACCGGGGAGCTGTTTTTT.

The chain links TRBV28 to TRBJ1-5; the D is unclear. Germline CDR1 is MDHEN and CDR2 is SYDVKM. Trimming shortened V by 2 bases and J by 6 bases, and 5 bases separated the two germline ends. The CDR3 length is 12 residues. The CDR3 region is CASSLASQPQHF. DNA of the CDR3: TGTGCCAGCAGTTTAGCCAGTCAGCCCCAGCATTTT.

CDR3 sequence: CAINSAVQETQYF. In nucleotides, the CDR3 is TGTGCCATCAATTCGGCGGTACAAGAGACCCAGTACTTC. The chain has TRBV10-3 and TRBJ2-5; no definite D call. This CDR3 comprises 13 residues. Germline loops: CDR1 ENHRY, CDR2 SYGVKD. The V end lost 7 bases, the J end lost 2 bases, and 11 bases lay between the germline ends.

The chain joins TRBV19 to TRBJ1-1, with D unclear. CDR3 length: 12 residues. The germline V and J ends were trimmed by 7 bases and 7 bases, with 13 bases remaining between them. The germline gives CDR1 LNHDA, CDR2 SQIVND (reference sequence). The CDR3 reads CASTVGYSEAFF. As DNA, the CDR3 is TGTGCCAGTACAGTGGGCTACAGTGAAGCTTTCTTT.